The 24 T cell receptor beta chains below all came from one sample that was sequenced in a study of T-cell memory formation after mild COVID-19. TCRdb re-called the 5' RACE reads through MiXCR, storing one row per CDR3 protein. The data contain 560,000 or so distinct CDR3 sequences, around 15% of them singletons. Material for sequencing was PBMCs or a T cell subset sorted from them (not recorded which). Receptors originate from an adult woman who had mild COVID-19 (a few samples of this study predate the infection). Cell type and time point are not known.

The chain couples TRBV4-2 to TRBJ1-1; 7 nucleotides align to TRBD1. CDR1 is LGHNA and CDR2 is YNFKEQ in the germline V gene. The CDR3 consists of 15 residues. The V gene end was trimmed by 1 base and the J gene end by 3 bases; junction bases not matched to a gene: 5. The CDR3 nucleotides read TGTGCCAGCAGCCAAGTGGGCAGGGGGGACACTGAAGCTTTCTTT. Protein: CASSQVGRGDTEAFF.

The chain combines TRBV5-4 with TRBJ1-1; 8 nucleotides align to TRBD1. Germline CDR1 SGHNT, CDR2 YYREEE (reference sequence). The V gene end was trimmed by 5 bases and the J gene end by 1 base; junction bases not matched to a gene: 4. CDR3 size: 14 residues. The CDR3 sequence: CASRKGQANTEAFF. As DNA, the CDR3 is TGTGCCAGCAGGAAGGGACAGGCGAACACTGAAGCTTTCTTT.

In its sample, this clonotype was seen a few times. This chain connects TRBV23-1 to TRBJ2-4; D is uncertain. TRBV23-1 is flagged as an ORF with uncertain function. This CDR3 spans 14 amino acids. V was shortened by 6 bases and J by 7 bases, with 16 bases between the two germline ends. The CDR3 here is CASSRSDRPNIQYF. The CDR3 DNA sequence: TGCGCCAGCAGCCGATCCGACCGGCCTAACATTCAGTACTTC.

The chain has TRBV12-3 or TRBV12-4 and TRBJ2-7, with D unclear. The V gene lost 2 bases and the J gene lost 7 bases, with 9 bases spanning the gap. This CDR3 spans 12 amino acids. The CDR3 coding sequence is TGTGCCAGCAGTTTAAGGCCTGGGGAGCAGTACTTC. Translating gives CASSLRPGEQYF.

The rearrangement uses TRBV20-1 and TRBJ1-5, with a weak D call TRBD1 (5 bases). The CDR3 runs to 12 residues. V was clipped by 4 bases and J by 2 bases, with 6 bases between them. Per germline, CDR1 DFQATT and CDR2 SNEGSKA (reference sequence). This CDR3 reads CSAIQGNQPQHF. CDR3 sequence (DNA): TGCAGTGCTATACAGGGCAATCAGCCCCAGCATTTT.

This clonotype was counted between two and nine times. The genes are TRBV7-9 and TRBJ1-6; D remains unclear. The germline gives CDR1 SEHNR, CDR2 FQNEAQ (reference sequence). V dropped 3 bases and J dropped 11 bases, with 5 bases sitting between them. This CDR3 has 11 residues. The CDR3 DNA reads TGTGCCAGCAGCTTGGGTCCACCCCTCCACTTT. It specifies CASSLGPPLHF. Supplemented by reference TRBV7-9 and TRBJ1-6, the full variable domain reads DTGVSQNPRHKITKRGQNVTFRCDPISEHNRLYWYRQTLGQGPEFLTYFQNEAQLEKSRLLSDRFSAERPKGSFSTLEIQRTEQGDSAMYLCASSLGPPLHFGNGTRLTVT.

This clonotype was observed a handful of times. A much larger clone sits a single nucleotide away, making a read error possible. The chain has TRBV7-8 and TRBJ2-5; D not resolved. CDR3 length: 13 amino acids. Deletions cut 3 bases from V and 2 bases from J, with 7 bases between. CDR1 and CDR2 from the germline V gene are SGHVS and FQNEAQ. The CDR3 here is CASSFYQQETQYF. The CDR3 nucleotides read TGTGCCAGCAGCTTCTACCAGCAAGAGACCCAGTACTTC. Based on the CDR3 plus reference TRBV7-8 and TRBJ2-5, the full variable domain is GAGVSQSPRYKVAKRGQDVALRCDPISGHVSLFWYQQALGQGPEFLTYFQNEAQLDKSGLPSDRFFAERPEGSVSTLKIQRTQQEDSAVYLCASSFYQQETQYFGPGTRLLVL.

V is TRBV5-1 and J is TRBJ1-1, with D perhaps matching TRBD1 (6 bases). This CDR3 spans 15 amino acids. Germline lookup yields CDR1 SGHRS and CDR2 YFSETQ. Trimming removed 7 bases at V and 5 bases at J, with 21 bases between. DNA for the CDR3: TGCGCCAGCGGGATGACCGCGGGGGCCGATACTGAAGCTTTCTTT. Translated: CASGMTAGADTEAFF.

The chain is built from TRBV20-1 and TRBJ1-1, with D possibly being TRBD1 (5 bases). Germline CDR1 and CDR2: DFQATT and SNEGSKA (reference sequence). There are 13 residues in the CDR3. V dropped 4 bases and J dropped 10 bases, with 19 bases sitting between them. The CDR3 DNA follows: TGCAGTGCTATTAGACAGCGGGAAGGTCCAGCTTTCTTT. It is translated as CSAIRQREGPAFF.

The rearrangement joins TRBV19 to TRBJ1-2; D perhaps matches TRBD1 (5 bases). The CDR3 runs 16 residues. Per germline, CDR1 LNHDA and CDR2 SQIVND (reference sequence). Trimming left V 8 bases short and J 5 bases short, with 24 bases between. Here the CDR3 DNA reads TGTGCCAGTGGACGAGGTGCTCTCCAGCCAGGGTATGGCTACACCTTC. It specifies CASGRGALQPGYGYTF.

The V call is TRBV29-1, the J call TRBJ2-2; 9 bases align to TRBD2. V trimming: 3 bases; J trimming: 5 bases; junction bases outside the gene matches: 7. Germline loops: CDR1 SQVTM, CDR2 ANQGSEA. There are 15 residues in the CDR3. The CDR3 here is CSVDGGRAGTGELFF. For the CDR3, the DNA is TGCAGCGTTGACGGCGGGAGGGCGGGGACCGGGGAGCTGTTTTTT.

A few counts support this clonotype. The chain recombines TRBV5-1 with TRBJ2-5; 9 positions agree with TRBD1. Trimming at V came to 0 bases and at J to 1 base, leaving 4 bases not matched to a gene. This CDR3 region has 16 residues. Germline assignment: CDR1 SGHRS and CDR2 YFSETQ. The CDR3 protein is CASSLATGGSQETQYF. CDR3 nucleotide sequence: TGCGCCAGCAGCTTGGCGACAGGGGGAAGCCAAGAGACCCAGTACTTC.

In its sample, this clonotype was seen a few times. V is TRBV20-1 and J is TRBJ2-6; D gene uncertain. This CDR3 region has 13 residues. V dropped 5 bases and J dropped 0 bases, with 5 bases sitting between them. Germline values: CDR1 DFQATT, CDR2 SNEGSKA (reference sequence). The CDR3 sequence is CSAFPSGANVLTF. In DNA form, the CDR3 reads TGCAGTGCTTTCCCCTCTGGGGCCAACGTCCTGACTTTC.

This clonotype was counted between two and nine times. CDR3 sequence (DNA): TGTGCCACCAGTGATTTGGGGGCGGGACCGTTCCAGTTCTTC. Translating it yields CATSDLGAGPFQFF. The chain employs TRBV24-1 and TRBJ2-1; possible D gene TRBD2, 6 bases. The CDR3 runs 14 residues. Trimming removed 0 bases at V and 13 bases at J, with 15 bases between. Per the germline V gene, CDR1 is KGHDR and CDR2 is SFDVKD.

This clonotype was recorded many times. The rearrangement links TRBV27 to TRBJ2-7; weak D call: TRBD1 (5 bases). Trimming cost V 2 bases and J 4 bases, with 9 bases left between them. CDR3 length: 13 residues. The V gene's germline CDR1 is MNHEY and CDR2 SMNVEV (reference sequence). The CDR3 reads CASSLGWTYEQYF. The CDR3, as DNA: TGTGCCAGCAGTTTAGGATGGACATACGAGCAGTACTTC.

V and J are TRBV3-1 and TRBJ1-6; no reliable D call. Germline assignment: CDR1 LGHDT and CDR2 YNNKEL (reference sequence). The CDR3 length is 14 residues. V dropped 4 bases and J dropped 6 bases, with 10 bases sitting between them. The chain's CDR3 is CASSPRAVNSPLHF. The CDR3 DNA follows: TGTGCCAGCAGCCCCCGGGCGGTTAATTCACCCCTCCACTTT.

The chain links TRBV7-9 to TRBJ2-3; D may be TRBD1 (7 bases). V was cut by 3 bases and J by 0 bases, with 22 bases left in between. The CDR3 is 19 residues long. CDR1 and CDR2 (germline): SEHNR, FQNEAQ (reference sequence). As DNA, the CDR3 is TGTGCCAGCAGCTTCCCACCGACAGGGCGGGATCGTAGCACAGATACGCAGTATTTT. This codes for CASSFPPTGRDRSTDTQYF.

This clonotype came up a few times. The chain links TRBV4-2 to TRBJ2-1, with no clear D. V was clipped by 1 base and J by 3 bases, with 10 bases between them. This CDR3 spans 15 amino acids. The V gene's germline CDR1 is LGHNA and CDR2 YNFKEQ. The CDR3 reads CASSQGPAIYNEQFF. The CDR3 DNA sequence: TGTGCCAGCAGCCAAGGTCCGGCTATCTACAATGAGCAGTTCTTC.

V is TRBV20-1 and J is TRBJ2-3, with D tentatively TRBD2 (7 bases). The V gene's germline CDR1 is DFQATT and CDR2 SNEGSKA (reference sequence). The V and J ends lost 6 bases and 2 bases respectively, with 18 bases between them. This CDR3 contains 15 residues. CDR3 DNA sequence: TGCAGTGCCCGTGCGGTGGGGGGGCTCACAGATACGCAGTATTTT. Residues: CSARAVGGLTDTQYF.

This sequence joins TRBV27 and TRBJ2-1; D possibly corresponds to TRBD1 (6 bases). The V and J ends lost 3 bases and 9 bases respectively, with 18 bases between them. Germline CDR1 and CDR2: MNHEY and SMNVEV (reference sequence). The CDR3 length is 15 residues. DNA for the CDR3: TGTGCCAGCAGTTTGGCAGGGGTACGACGGAGTGAGCAGTTCTTC. This codes for CASSLAGVRRSEQFF.

The chain combines TRBV24-1 with TRBJ2-3; D remains unclear. Germline V gene sequence: CDR1 KGHDR, CDR2 SFDVKD. The CDR3 is 9 residues long. The CDR3 DNA follows: TGTGCGGTAGGAGATACGCAGTATTTT. It translates to CAVGDTQYF.

The rearrangement uses TRBV20-1 and TRBJ2-7, with unresolved D. The germline V gene encodes CDR1 DFQATT and CDR2 SNEGSKA (reference sequence). The CDR3 contains 14 residues. V lost 6 bases and J lost 4, with 19 bases in between. The CDR3 sequence is CSALHLVESYEQYF. Written as DNA, the CDR3 is TGCAGTGCCCTCCATTTAGTGGAATCGTACGAGCAGTACTTC.

The V call is TRBV4-1, the J call TRBJ1-6, with TRBD1 identical over 10 bases. The trim removed 3 bases at V and 6 bases at J, leaving 8 bases unmatched. The CDR3 runs to 17 residues. Germline loops: CDR1 MGHRA, CDR2 YSYEKL. CDR3 region: CASSHARDRGLNSPLHF. The DNA of the CDR3 is TGCGCCAGCAGCCACGCCCGGGACAGGGGTCTTAATTCACCCCTCCACTTT.

The chain links TRBV6-2 or TRBV6-3 to TRBJ2-5, with a tentative D call TRBD2 (5 bases). The CDR3 totals 14 residues. V shed 5 bases and J shed 5 bases, with 15 bases lying between them. The germline gives CDR1 MNHEY, CDR2 SVGEGT. The CDR3 loop reads CASSASGEGETQYF. The CDR3 DNA reads TGTGCCAGCAGTGCAAGCGGAGAAGGGGAGACCCAGTACTTC.